This TCR beta chain is from a study of beta chain features in type 1 diabetes. Expressed TCRB transcripts were sequenced, since all the RNA that had been isolated was reverse transcribed. This table comes from immunoSEQ multiplex PCR, and its TCRdb copy is limited to in-frame clones, with some not included. The sample contains under 800,000 clones, 15% to 17% of which appear only once. Germline loops: CDR1 KGHSH, CDR2 LQKENI. The length of the CDR3 is 14 residues. Trimming shortened V by 6 bases and J by 1 base, and 9 bases separated the two germline ends. General study findings and limits: Since sequencing was performed on cDNA, cells with high TCR expression could be over-represented. Individuals with type 1 diabetes displayed fewer insertions and more deletions at VDJ junctions.

Worth noting for this clone: The target antigen is unknown.

The sequenced sample was naive CD4+ T cells from blood. The clonotype was recovered from a man between 18 and 29 years old in good health. The gene calls are TRBV18 and TRBJ2-2; D is possibly TRBD1 (6 bases). The CDR3 DNA is TGTGCCAGCTCGGTGACAGGGAACACCGGGGAGCTGTTTTTT. It encodes CASSVTGNTGELFF.